A selection of T cell receptor beta chains follows, all from one sample in a study of blood T cell repertoires in COVID-19. TCRdb's table, derived via immunoSEQ multiplex PCR, lists solely in-frame clones and lacks some. This repertoire shows 120,000 to 150,000 clones, around four fifths found once; its top ten account for 2.5% to 3%. The material sequenced was peripheral blood. The source of these receptors is a woman aged 40 to 50 with active or convalescent COVID-19. Both conserved end residues are part of each CDR3. The D gene is left open where the match is weak. Clone size is shown for a subset of rows, as once, few, many or a class of expanded clone.

TRBJ2-1 TRBV19 . . CASSPDPGLYNEQFF TGTGCCAGTAGCCCGGACCCCGGACTATACAATGAGCAGTTCTTC
TRBJ2-7 TRBV28 TRBD2 . CASSLKSGGHSYEQYF TGTGCCAGCAGTTTGAAGAGCGGGGGGCACTCCTACGAGCAGTACTTC
TRBJ1-4 TRBV10-3 . . CAISESTEGLFF TGTGCCATCAGTGAGTCCACGGAGGGACTGTTTTTT
TRBJ1-4 TRBV3-1/TRBV3-2 . . CASSQQRPRAATNEKLFF TGTGCCAGCAGCCAACAGCGCCCGAGGGCGGCAACTAATGAAAAACTGTTTTTT
TRBJ2-7 TRBV7-9 TRBD1 once CASSTPQGAYEQYF TGTGCCAGCAGCACGCCGCAGGGGGCCTACGAGCAGTACTTC
TRBJ1-1 TRBV20-1 . . CSARGPTEAFF TGCAGTGCTAGAGGTCCTACTGAAGCTTTCTTT
TRBJ1-3 TRBV27 TRBD1 . CASSTTGAAGNTIYF TGTGCCAGCAGTACTACAGGGGCCGCTGGAAACACCATATATTTT
TRBJ1-2 TRBV2 TRBD1 . CASSYDRETYGYTF TGTGCCAGCAGTTATGACAGGGAGACCTATGGCTACACCTTC
TRBJ1-2 TRBV6-5 TRBD1 . CASSGSGTGDYGYTF TGTGCCAGCAGCGGGAGTGGGACAGGGGACTATGGCTACACCTTC
TRBJ2-1 TRBV24-1 . . CATSESQGSNEQFF TGTGCCACCAGTGAGTCTCAGGGAAGCAATGAGCAGTTCTTC
TRBJ2-1 TRBV21-1 . . CASSISRLAGTYNEQFF TGTGCCAGCAGCATCTCCCGACTAGCGGGGACCTACAATGAGCAGTTCTTC
TRBJ1-3 TRBV28 . . CASSLWVLGTGNTIYF TGTGCCAGCAGTTTATGGGTACTAGGGACTGGAAACACCATATATTTT
TRBJ1-6 TRBV14 TRBD1 . CASSRTGVDNSPLHF TGTGCCAGCAGCCGCACAGGGGTGGATAATTCACCCCTCCACTTT
TRBJ2-2 TRBV11-2 . . CASSPRLRPRKGDTGELFF TGTGCCAGCAGCCCCCGACTCCGCCCACGAAAAGGTGACACCGGGGAGCTGTTTTTT
TRBJ1-5 TRBV6-2/TRBV6-3 TRBD1 . CASSYSLGQGRRQPQHF TGTGCCAGCAGTTACTCTTTAGGACAGGGGCGACGTCAGCCCCAGCATTTT
TRBJ1-5 TRBV24-1 . . CATMAHQPQHF TGTGCCACCATGGCTCATCAGCCCCAGCATTTT
TRBJ1-6 TRBV11-2 . . CASSLALGGTNSPLHF TGTGCCAGCAGCTTAGCCCTGGGAGGTACCAATTCACCCCTCCACTTT
TRBJ2-1 TRBV11-2 . once CASSLKVRPSVGNEQFF TGTGCCAGCAGCTTAAAGGTTAGGCCTAGCGTTGGCAATGAGCAGTTCTTC
TRBJ1-1 TRBV7-9 . . CASSFGSYTEAFF TGTGCCAGCAGCTTCGGGTCTTACACTGAAGCTTTCTTT
TRBJ1-2 TRBV6-5 . . CASSYSRMAVGYTF TGTGCCAGCAGTTACTCTAGGATGGCGGTTGGCTACACCTTC
TRBJ1-1 TRBV2 . few CASSVWGGPEAFF TGTGCCAGCAGTGTATGGGGGGGCCCTGAAGCTTTCTTT
TRBJ2-7 TRBV5-1 TRBD1 . CASSLGTGPTYEQYF TGCGCCAGCAGCTTGGGGACAGGGCCGACCTACGAGCAGTACTTC
TRBJ1-6 TRBV5-1 TRBD1 few CASTRQGPYNSPLHF TGCGCCAGCACCAGACAGGGGCCCTATAATTCACCCCTCCACTTT
TRBJ2-1 TRBV3-1/TRBV3-2 . few CASSQVAAGEQFF TGTGCCAGCAGCCAAGTCGCGGCGGGCGAGCAGTTCTTC
TRBJ2-7 TRBV5-1 . . CASSSSPGYEQYF TGCGCCAGCAGCTCCTCCCCCGGTTACGAGCAGTACTTC
TRBJ2-1 TRBV5-4 TRBD2 . CASSPAGVNNEQFF TGTGCCAGCTCCCCAGCGGGGGTCAACAATGAGCAGTTCTTC
TRBJ2-7 TRBV11-2 . . CASSLALFGRGHEQYF TGTGCCAGCAGCTTAGCTCTCTTTGGCAGGGGCCACGAGCAGTACTTC
TRBJ2-2 TRBV19 TRBD1 . CASKRGLDRRTGELFF TGTGCCAGTAAACGTGGTCTGGACAGGCGAACCGGGGAGCTGTTTTTT
TRBJ2-1 TRBV5-1 . . CASSLAGSTEYNEQFF TGCGCCAGCAGCTTGGCCGGGTCTACGGAGTACAATGAGCAGTTCTTC
TRBJ1-2 TRBV29-1 . . CSVEDRGGSTYGYTF TGCAGCGTTGAAGATCGAGGAGGTTCAACCTATGGCTACACCTTC
TRBJ2-7 TRBV4-1 . . CASSRAGMGPIDPYEQYF TGCGCCAGCAGCCGTGCGGGAATGGGACCTATAGATCCCTACGAGCAGTACTTC
TRBJ1-2 TRBV7-9 . . CASSRADNPTNYGYTF TGTGCCAGCAGCCGAGCCGATAACCCGACTAACTATGGCTACACCTTC
TRBJ2-7 TRBV27 . . CASSPSRGVSSYEQYF TGTGCCAGCAGTCCTTCCCGTGGAGTGAGCTCCTACGAGCAGTACTTC
TRBJ2-5 TRBV7-2 . . CASSSWSGLSQETQYF TGTGCCAGCAGCTCCTGGTCAGGGCTGTCCCAAGAGACCCAGTACTTC
TRBJ2-7 TRBV28 . few CASSLPGRVYEQYF TGTGCCAGCAGTTTACCGGGCAGGGTCTACGAGCAGTACTTC
TRBJ1-1 TRBV5-8 . . CASSPRGLGEAFF TGTGCCAGCAGCCCCAGGGGTCTAGGGGAAGCTTTCTTT
TRBJ1-2 TRBV6-5 . . CASSSTANYGYTF TGTGCCAGCAGTTCGACAGCTAACTATGGCTACACCTTC
TRBJ2-3 TRBV3-1/TRBV3-2 TRBD2 . CASSPRAGGQDTQYF TGTGCCAGCAGTCCCAGGGCGGGGGGGCAGGATACGCAGTATTTT
TRBJ1-2 TRBV2 . . CASRAGLAGRYGYTF TGTGCCAGCAGGGCGGGACTCGCCGGAAGGTATGGCTACACCTTC
TRBJ1-2 TRBV7-9 . . CASSLGDGTGVQGYTF TGTGCCAGCAGCTTAGGAGATGGTACGGGGGTCCAAGGCTACACCTTC
TRBJ1-6 TRBV11-2 . . CASSSQGYYNLHF TGTGCCAGCAGCTCACAGGGTTATTATAACCTCCACTTT
TRBJ2-1 TRBV3-1/TRBV3-2 TRBD1 few CASSQERTGSLFDEQFF TGTGCCAGCAGCCAAGAACGGACAGGGTCCCTCTTCGATGAGCAGTTCTTC
TRBJ2-4 TRBV5-6 . . CASSFDAVAKNIQYF TGTGCCAGCAGCTTTGATGCGGTAGCCAAAAACATTCAGTACTTC
TRBJ1-5 TRBV5-1 . . CASSLGPDQPQHF TGCGCCAGCAGCTTGGGTCCCGATCAGCCCCAGCATTTT
TRBJ1-1 TRBV18 . . CASSPQGMNTEAFF TGTGCCAGCTCTCCCCAGGGGATGAACACTGAAGCTTTCTTT